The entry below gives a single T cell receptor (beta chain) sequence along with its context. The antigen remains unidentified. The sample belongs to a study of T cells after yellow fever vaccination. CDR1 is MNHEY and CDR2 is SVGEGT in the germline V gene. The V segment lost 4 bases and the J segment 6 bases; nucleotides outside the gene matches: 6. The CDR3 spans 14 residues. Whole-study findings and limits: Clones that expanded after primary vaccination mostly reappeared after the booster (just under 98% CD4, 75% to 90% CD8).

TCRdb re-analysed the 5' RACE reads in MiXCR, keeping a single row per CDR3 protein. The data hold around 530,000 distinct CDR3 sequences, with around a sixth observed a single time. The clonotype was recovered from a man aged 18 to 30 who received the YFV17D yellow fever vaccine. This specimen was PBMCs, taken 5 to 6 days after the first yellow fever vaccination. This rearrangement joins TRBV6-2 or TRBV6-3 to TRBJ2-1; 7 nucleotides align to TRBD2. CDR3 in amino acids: CASSSGGSLNEQFF. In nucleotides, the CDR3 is TGTGCCAGCAGTTCCGGGGGGTCCCTCAATGAGCAGTTCTTC.